Below, 16 T cell receptor beta chains from the same sample are listed, as sequenced in a study of blood T cell repertoires in COVID-19. TCRdb keeps only in-frame clones here, not all; method: immunoSEQ multiplex PCR. Here the sample spans hundreds of thousands of clones, nearly 90% being singletons. The sequenced sample consisted of PBMCs or T cells enriched from blood (not recorded which). The receptor set was obtained from a woman between 50 and 59 years old who had been exposed to COVID-19.

The rearrangement joins TRBV10-3 to TRBJ1-1, with D perhaps matching TRBD1 (5 bases). Germline values: CDR1 ENHRY, CDR2 SYGVKD. The V and J ends lost 10 bases and 1 base respectively, with 16 bases between them. CDR3 size: 14 residues. This chain's CDR3 is CATEAGGENTEAFF. The DNA of the CDR3 is TGTGCCACGGAGGCAGGAGGGGAGAACACTGAAGCTTTCTTT.

The chain recombines TRBV4-1 with TRBJ2-7; the D gene is possibly TRBD1 (6 bases). Trimming took 1 base from V and 4 from J, leaving 14 bases between them. Germline V lookup: CDR1 MGHRA, CDR2 YSYEKL. CDR3 length equals 15 residues. CDR3 DNA: TGCGCCAGCAGCCAAGTGGCAGGGACATCATACGAGCAGTACTTC. It encodes CASSQVAGTSYEQYF.

The rearrangement links TRBV4-1 to TRBJ1-5; TRBD1 matches 10 bases. The CDR3 covers 17 residues. The V segment lost 4 bases and the J segment 1 base; nucleotides outside the gene matches: 7. Germline V gene data show CDR1 as MGHRA and CDR2 as YSYEKL. CDR3 coding DNA: TGCGCCAGCAGCCCCCGACAGGGGGCGAGGAGCAATCAGCCCCAGCATTTT. Protein product: CASSPRQGARSNQPQHF.

This clone has a single count. The chain's CDR3 is CASSSPSGQGANEQFF. The DNA of the CDR3 is TGTGCCAGCAGTTCCCCCTCGGGACAGGGGGCCAATGAGCAGTTCTTC. The chain joins TRBV28 to TRBJ2-1, with 12 bases aligning to TRBD1. The CDR3 loop spans 16 amino acids. The ends lost 4 bases at V and 6 bases at J; junction bases unmatched: 7. Germline loops: CDR1 MDHEN, CDR2 SYDVKM.

V and J are TRBV19 and TRBJ1-6, with TRBD1 matching over 9 bases. Germline-derived CDR1 and CDR2 are LNHDA and SQIVND (reference sequence). Germline trimming cut 2 bases from V and 7 bases from J; bases unmatched to any gene: 12. The CDR3 totals 18 residues. The CDR3 reads CASSIIGTGMAGNSPLHF. The CDR3 bases are TGTGCCAGTAGTATAATCGGGACAGGGATGGCGGGGAATTCACCCCTCCACTTT.

V and J are TRBV6-5 and TRBJ2-3; D is undetermined. This CDR3 has 12 residues. The germline V gene has CDR1 MNHEY and CDR2 SVGAGI. V shed 6 bases and J shed 3 bases, with 7 bases lying between them. The CDR3 sequence is CASRFATDTQYF. In DNA form, the CDR3 reads TGTGCCAGCAGATTTGCGACAGATACGCAGTATTTT.

The chain employs TRBV6-2 or TRBV6-3 and TRBJ1-5, with 7 bases that match TRBD1. This CDR3 contains 19 residues. After removal of 4 bases from V and 1 base from J, the junction contained 16 bases not matched to a gene. CDR1 MNHEY and CDR2 SVGEGT come from the germline V gene. The CDR3 nucleotides are TGTGCCAGCAGTTCACTCACCTATACCGGGACAGAGAGCAATCAGCCCCAGCATTTT. Encoded protein: CASSSLTYTGTESNQPQHF.

This CDR3 is CAWSSDRAGANVLTF. The CDR3 coding sequence is TGTGCCTGGAGTTCTGACAGGGCGGGGGCCAACGTCCTGACTTTC. The chain couples TRBV30 to TRBJ2-6; 7 nucleotides agree with TRBD1. The CDR3 totals 15 residues. Per germline, CDR1 GTSNPN and CDR2 SVGIG (reference sequence). V was pared by 2 bases and J by 4 bases, with 5 bases of the junction left unmatched.

V gene TRBV4-1 combines with J gene TRBJ1-5, with D uncertain. V shed 0 bases and J shed 0 bases, with 12 bases lying between them. The germline CDR1 and CDR2 sequences are MGHRA and YSYEKL. The CDR3 extends over 17 amino acids. The CDR3 region is CASSQDEAGYSNQPQHF. CDR3 DNA sequence: TGCGCCAGCAGCCAAGATGAGGCTGGGTATAGCAATCAGCCCCAGCATTTT.

J is TRBJ1-4 and V is TRBV6-1; D call uncertain. This CDR3 region has 14 residues. With 2 bases removed from V and 8 bases from J, the gap between germline ends came to 12 bases. Germline CDR1 and CDR2: MNHNS and SASEGT. CDR3 bases: TGTGCCAGCAGTGAAAACGTAGGAGGAGAAAAACTGTTTTTT. Its translation is CASSENVGGEKLFF.

The CDR3 nucleotides are TGCGCCAGCAGCTTGGAGACGACGGGCGGGCGTGGCTACACCTTC. Amino acids: CASSLETTGGRGYTF. The chain carries TRBV5-1 and TRBJ1-2; D not resolved. Between the trimmed V and J ends, which lost 0 bases and 7 bases, there was a span of 16 bases. This CDR3 region has 15 residues. CDR1 and CDR2 from the germline V gene are SGHRS and YFSETQ.

The J gene is TRBJ2-7, the V gene TRBV27, with TRBD2 identical over 8 bases. CDR3 length: 15 amino acids. Looked up from germline, CDR1 is MNHEY and CDR2 is SMNVEV (reference sequence). Germline trimming cut 3 bases from V and 4 bases from J; bases unmatched to any gene: 8. The CDR3 loop reads CASSFVGGAAYEQYF. The CDR3 nucleotides read TGTGCCAGCAGTTTTGTCGGGGGGGCCGCTTACGAGCAGTACTTC.

The chain combines TRBV4-1 with TRBJ2-3; D may be TRBD1 (5 bases). V lost 1 base and J lost 4, with 12 bases in between. Looked up from germline, CDR1 is MGHRA and CDR2 is YSYEKL. This CDR3 has 15 residues. Written as DNA, the CDR3 is TGCGCCAGCAGCCAAGTCGACAGAATTTCAGATACGCAGTATTTT. Translated, it gives CASSQVDRISDTQYF.

The V and J genes are TRBV25-1 and TRBJ2-1; 11 nucleotides agree with TRBD2. CDR1 and CDR2 from the germline V gene are MGHDK and SYGVNS. V lost 3 bases, J lost 9 bases, and 16 bases stayed unmatched. This CDR3 contains 18 residues. The CDR3: CASSDPQRVAGGPGEQFF. The CDR3 DNA is TGTGCCAGCAGTGACCCCCAAAGGGTAGCGGGGGGGCCTGGTGAGCAGTTCTTC.

The J gene is TRBJ2-7, the V gene TRBV27; TRBD1 is a possible D gene (5 bases). The CDR3 runs to 13 residues. The germline V gene has CDR1 MNHEY and CDR2 SMNVEV (reference sequence). V dropped 5 bases and J dropped 7 bases, with 15 bases sitting between them. In DNA, the CDR3 is TGTGCCAGCAGTCCGCGTGGCTGGACAGAGCAGTACTTC. Protein product: CASSPRGWTEQYF.

This chain joins TRBV4-1 and TRBJ1-3, with a possible D match to TRBD1 (6 bases). V gave up 6 bases and J gave up 4 bases, with 13 bases separating them. The germline V gene encodes CDR1 MGHRA and CDR2 YSYEKL. The CDR3 contains 14 residues. The CDR3 loop is CASSNPGQGNTIYF. In DNA, the CDR3 is TGCGCCAGCAGTAACCCAGGACAGGGAAACACCATATATTTT.